These T cell receptor beta chains were read from a single sample in a study of cytomegalovirus exposure and HLA in healthy donors. Assay used: immunoSEQ multiplex PCR; TCRdb lists only in-frame clones, some missing. In the table there are approximately 200,000 clones, around 80% of which are singletons. What was sequenced was PBMCs. Receptors originate from a man in his forties in good health and CMV-seronegative. Both conserved end residues are part of each CDR3. A D gene is named only where the DNA matches it firmly. The size field is filled for only some rows; it gives once, few, many or a size class.

few,TRBV5-1,.,TRBJ1-5,TGCGCCAGCAGCTGGACACCGAACGATCAGCCCCAGCATTTT,CASSWTPNDQPQHF
.,TRBV4-2,TRBD2,TRBJ2-1,TGTGCCAGCAGCCCTGATACTATAGCGGGAGGATGGAATGAGCAGTTCTTC,CASSPDTIAGGWNEQFF
.,TRBV9,TRBD2,TRBJ2-7,TGTGCCAGCAGCGCGCTAGCGGGGCACTCCTACGAGCAGTACTTC,CASSALAGHSYEQYF
.,TRBV27,TRBD2,TRBJ2-3,TGTGCCAGCAGTCCCCGGACTAGCGGGAGGTCAGATACGCAGTATTTT,CASSPRTSGRSDTQYF
.,TRBV4-1,TRBD1,TRBJ2-1,TGCGCCAGCAGCCAGCTACCGGGACAGGGGGACAATGAGCAGTTCTTC,CASSQLPGQGDNEQFF
.,TRBV29-1,TRBD2,TRBJ2-2,TGCAGCGTTGCGGGCGGGGGTTCTCACACCGGGGAGCTGTTTTTT,CSVAGGGSHTGELFF
.,TRBV11-3,.,TRBJ1-6,TGTGCCAGCAGCTCCGCGCGATACAATTCACCCCTCCACTTT,CASSSARYNSPLHF
.,TRBV4-1,.,TRBJ2-7,TGCGCCAGCAGCCAAGATGGAGACGAGCAGTACTTC,CASSQDGDEQYF
few,TRBV30,.,TRBJ1-2,TGTGCCTGGAGTAAGATGAGACTTAACTATGGCTACACCTTC,CAWSKMRLNYGYTF
.,TRBV28,TRBD1,TRBJ1-1,TGTGCCAGCATTCCGCGAGGACAGGGGAACACTGAAGCTTTCTTT,CASIPRGQGNTEAFF
.,TRBV18,TRBD1,TRBJ2-7,TGTGCCAGCTCACCATTTTCAGGGGGCTACGAGCAGTACTTC,CASSPFSGGYEQYF